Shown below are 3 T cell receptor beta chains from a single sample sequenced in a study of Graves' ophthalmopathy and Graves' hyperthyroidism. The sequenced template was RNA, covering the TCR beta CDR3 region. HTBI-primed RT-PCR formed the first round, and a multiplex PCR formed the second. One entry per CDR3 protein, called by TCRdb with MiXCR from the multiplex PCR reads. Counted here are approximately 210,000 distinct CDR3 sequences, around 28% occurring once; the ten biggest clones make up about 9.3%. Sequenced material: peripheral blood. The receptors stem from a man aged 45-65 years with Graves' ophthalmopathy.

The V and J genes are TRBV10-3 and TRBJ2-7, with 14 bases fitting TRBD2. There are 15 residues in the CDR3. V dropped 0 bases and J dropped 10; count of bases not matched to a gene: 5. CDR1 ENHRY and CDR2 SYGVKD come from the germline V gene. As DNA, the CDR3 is TGTGCCATCAGTGAGTCGGGACTAGCGGGAGAAGAACAGTACTTC. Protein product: CAISESGLAGEEQYF.

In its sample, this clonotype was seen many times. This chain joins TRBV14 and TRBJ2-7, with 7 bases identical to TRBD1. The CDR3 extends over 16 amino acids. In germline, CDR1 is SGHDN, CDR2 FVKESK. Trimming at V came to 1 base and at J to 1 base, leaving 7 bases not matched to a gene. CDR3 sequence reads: CASSQARQGDSYEQYF. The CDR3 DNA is TGTGCCAGCAGCCAAGCAAGGCAGGGGGATTCCTACGAGCAGTACTTC. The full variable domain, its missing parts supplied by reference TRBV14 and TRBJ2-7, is EAGVTQFPSHSVIEKGQTVTLRCDPISGHDNLYWYRRVMGKEIKFLLHFVKESKQDESGMPNNRFLAERTGGTYSTLKVQPAELEDSGVYFCASSQARQGDSYEQYFGPGTRLTVT.

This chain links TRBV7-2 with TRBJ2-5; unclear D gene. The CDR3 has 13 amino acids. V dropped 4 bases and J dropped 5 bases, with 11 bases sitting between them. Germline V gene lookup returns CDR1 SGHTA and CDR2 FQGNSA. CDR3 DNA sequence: TGTGCCAGCAGCTGGGGAAAGTCGGAGACCCAGTACTTC. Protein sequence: CASSWGKSETQYF.